This T cell receptor (beta chain) was profiled in a study of blood T cells in healthy people across ages. This CDR3 is built from 15 residues. CDR1 and CDR2 from the germline V gene are LGHNA and YSLEER. V was shortened by 0 bases and J by 6 bases, with 12 bases between the two germline ends. This clonotype occurred a few times. It was with a sample-barcoded 5' primer and a J-beta primer mix that a second PCR of roughly 7 to 11 cycles was run. Every single cDNA molecule received a tag from a template-switch adaptor with 12 random nucleotides. In TCRdb, the 5' RACE reads were re-called with MiXCR into one record per CDR3 protein. The sample lists fewer than 700,000 distinct CDR3 sequences, roughly 43% seen once, with around 30% in the top ten.

The source of this sequence is a man older than 75 in good health. The V and J genes are TRBV4-3 and TRBJ1-5; the D gene is possibly TRBD1 (6 bases). Specimen: blood. CDR3 residues: CASSQDGAGVQPQHF. CDR3 DNA sequence: TGCGCCAGCAGCCAAGATGGGGCAGGGGTTCAGCCCCAGCATTTT.